Shown below are 4 T cell receptor beta chains from a single sample sequenced in a study of lung T cells in sarcoidosis with Löfgren's syndrome. TCRdb processed the reads anew with MiXCR; each CDR3 protein has one entry. The sample shows 60,000 or so distinct CDR3 sequences, roughly 20% of them seen only once. Sequencing was done on a sample of CD4+ T cells from PBMCs. These receptors were obtained from a human donor with sarcoidosis (Löfgren's syndrome or another form), or a control subject (not recorded which).

This clonotype occurred many times. V usage is TRBV27 and J usage is TRBJ1-6; D not resolved. The ends were cut back, 2 bases at V and 9 bases at J, with 11 bases in the middle. This CDR3 contains 14 residues. Per germline, CDR1 MNHEY and CDR2 SMNVEV (reference sequence). The CDR3 DNA reads TGTGCCAGCAGTTTAAAGCGGGATCCTTCACCCCTCCACTTT. It translates to CASSLKRDPSPLHF.

V and J are TRBV19 and TRBJ2-7; D gene unclear. CDR3 length: 15 residues. Germline CDR1 is LNHDA and CDR2 is SQIVND (reference sequence). Trimming shortened V by 3 bases and J by 2 bases, and 14 bases separated the two germline ends. CDR3 residues: CASSMALVVTYEQYF. CDR3 sequence (DNA): TGTGCCAGTAGTATGGCCCTAGTGGTCACCTACGAGCAGTACTTC.

This clonotype came up a few times. The V gene is TRBV7-9, the J gene TRBJ2-7; D possibly corresponds to TRBD2 (7 bases). Trimming removed 5 bases from V and 6 bases from J, with 17 bases in between. The CDR3 covers 14 residues. CDR1 and CDR2 from the germline V gene are SEHNR and FQNEAQ (reference sequence). This CDR3 is CASSRGAGEGEQYV. The CDR3 region has the DNA TGTGCCAGCAGCCGCGGGGCAGGGGAGGGCGAGCAGTACGTC.

This clonotype showed up many times. J is TRBJ1-1 and V is TRBV7-2; the D is unclear. The CDR3 runs 16 residues. The V gene's germline CDR1 is SGHTA and CDR2 FQGNSA. Trimming left V 0 bases short and J 4 bases short, with 15 bases between. CDR3 in DNA: TGTGCCAGCAGCTTAGCGGGGAGCAGGAGGTCCACTGAAGCTTTCTTT. It yields the protein CASSLAGSRRSTEAFF.